One and the same sample provided the 28 T cell receptor beta chains below, sequenced in a study of T-cell reconstitution after alpha-beta-depleted transplantation in children. Unique molecular identifiers featured in how the TCRbeta library was prepared. TCRdb fed the PCR reads into MiXCR, producing one record per CDR3 protein. The sample holds about 400,000 distinct CDR3 sequences, roughly 15% seen once. The input for sequencing was PBMCs, mostly from graft donor cells, taken 360 days after TCRalphabeta/CD19-depleted stem cell transplant. The source of these receptors is a boy in the first two years of life who had a stem cell transplant for Wiskott-Aldrich syndrome, so the T cells may come from the graft donor.

The chain is built from TRBV20-1 and TRBJ2-7; TRBD1 is a possible D gene (6 bases). V was trimmed by 3 bases and J by 2 bases, leaving 8 bases between them. The CDR3 loop spans 12 amino acids. The germline CDR1 and CDR2 sequences are DFQATT and SNEGSKA (reference sequence). The DNA of the CDR3 is TGCAGTGCTAGGGGGGACACCTACGAGCAGTACTTC. Translating it yields CSARGDTYEQYF.

This rearrangement joins TRBV30 to TRBJ2-7; 8 bases agree with TRBD1. The CDR3 is 13 residues long. CDR1 GTSNPN and CDR2 SVGIG come from the germline V gene (reference sequence). The trim removed 3 bases at V and 0 bases at J, leaving 1 base unmatched. CDR3 bases: TGTGCCTGGAGGGACAGGGCCTCCTACGAGCAGTACTTC. Amino acid sequence: CAWRDRASYEQYF.

On this clonotype: An end of the junction differs from the germline gene, which may be a read error. This chain links TRBV7-2 with TRBJ2-7, with D maybe TRBD2 (5 bases). This CDR3 has 14 amino acids. Germline assignment: CDR1 SGHTA and CDR2 FQGNSA. The CDR3 spells CASSLAASSHEQYF. DNA for the CDR3: TGTGCCAGCAGCTTAGCGGCTAGCTCCCACGAGCAGTACTTC. Together with reference TRBV7-2 and TRBJ2-7, the CDR3 gives the full variable domain: GAGVSQSPSNKVTEKGKDVELRCDPISGHTALYWYRQSLGQGLEFLIYFQGNSAPDKSGLPSDRFSAERTGGSVSTLTIQRTQQEDSAVYLCASSLAASSHEQYFGPGTRLTVT.

This clonotype was observed once. The J gene is TRBJ2-2, the V gene TRBV28; D is ambiguous. The CDR3 has 16 amino acids. The germline V gene encodes CDR1 MDHEN and CDR2 SYDVKM. V lost 7 bases to trimming and J lost 1 base, with 16 bases between them. The CDR3 DNA is TGTGCCAGCACCGTAGTAGACCGGAGGAACACCGGGGAGCTGTTTTTT. Encoded protein: CASTVVDRRNTGELFF. Together with reference TRBV28 and TRBJ2-2, the CDR3 gives the full variable domain: DVKVTQSSRYLVKRTGEKVFLECVQDMDHENMFWYRQDPGLGLRLIYFSYDVKMKEKGDIPEGYSVSREKKERFSLILESASTNQTSMYLCASTVVDRRNTGELFFGEGSRLTVL.

This clonotype was seen more than once but under ten times. V is TRBV7-2 and J is TRBJ2-1, with D perhaps matching TRBD2 (5 bases). This CDR3 region has 12 residues. V was clipped by 5 bases and J by 10 bases, with 12 bases between them. Germline lookup yields CDR1 SGHTA and CDR2 FQGNSA. CDR3 amino acids: CASSAFPGEQFF. In nucleotides, the CDR3 is TGTGCCAGCAGCGCGTTCCCGGGGGAGCAGTTCTTC.

V usage is TRBV12-3 or TRBV12-4 and J usage is TRBJ2-7; 7 nucleotides line up with TRBD2. This CDR3 spans 16 amino acids. V shed 5 bases and J 0 bases; nucleotides not matched to a gene: 10. This CDR3 reads CASSPWSGNSSYEQYF. CDR3 sequence (DNA): TGTGCCAGCAGTCCGTGGAGCGGGAATAGCTCCTACGAGCAGTACTTC.

The chain employs TRBV7-9 and TRBJ2-5, with D possibly matching TRBD2 (5 bases). Germline V gives CDR1 SEHNR, CDR2 FQNEAQ (reference sequence). V lost 5 bases and J 4 bases, leaving 17 bases between the germline ends. The CDR3 loop spans 15 amino acids. CDR3 protein: CASSPTQRGPETQYF. The CDR3 DNA reads TGTGCCAGCAGCCCTACTCAACGAGGGCCAGAGACCCAGTACTTC.

This sequence joins TRBV5-5 and TRBJ2-1; 11 bases are a match to TRBD1. Looked up from germline, CDR1 is SGHKS and CDR2 is YYEKEE (reference sequence). V lost 0 bases, J lost 7 bases, and 12 bases stayed unmatched. The CDR3 sequence is 18 residues long. In DNA form, the CDR3 reads TGTGCCAGCAGCTTGGAAACCCCGGACAGGGGGCTGGGGAATGAGCAGTTCTTC. As protein: CASSLETPDRGLGNEQFF.

The gene calls are TRBV18 and TRBJ1-1; D is perhaps TRBD1 (5 bases). The V end was cut by 3 bases, the J end by 0 bases, with 8 bases between. CDR1 is KGHSH and CDR2 is LQKENI in the germline V gene. CDR3 length: 14 residues. CDR3 sequence reads: CASSPSRVNTEAFF. DNA for the CDR3: TGTGCCAGCTCACCTTCCAGGGTGAACACTGAAGCTTTCTTT.

To note about this clonotype: Sequence at one end of the junction differs from germline and may be a read error. The V call is TRBV14, the J call TRBJ2-1, with 8 bases that match TRBD1. Germline loops: CDR1 SGHDN, CDR2 FVKESK. There are 16 residues in the CDR3. CDR3 region: CASSQGFGQGTNEQFF. CDR3 coding DNA: TGTGCCAGCAGTCAAGGTTTCGGACAGGGAACGAATGAGCAGTTCTTC.

V usage is TRBV7-8 and J usage is TRBJ2-7; the D is unclear. CDR3 size: 15 residues. The V end was cut by 2 bases, the J end by 3 bases, with 14 bases between. Germline loops: CDR1 SGHVS, CDR2 FQNEAQ. The CDR3: CASSLKISANYEQYF. In DNA, the CDR3 is TGTGCCAGCAGCTTAAAGATTTCGGCTAACTACGAGCAGTACTTC.

The sample holds a few counts of this clonotype. This chain links TRBV2 with TRBJ2-1; 7 nucleotides match TRBD1. The ends lost 5 bases at V and 2 bases at J; junction bases unmatched: 6. Germline values: CDR1 SNHLY, CDR2 FYNNEI. The CDR3 runs 15 residues. The CDR3: CASSSQGVTYNEQFF. The CDR3 DNA follows: TGTGCCAGCAGTTCCCAGGGGGTAACCTACAATGAGCAGTTCTTC.

The rearrangement uses TRBV4-1 and TRBJ2-5, with D maybe TRBD1 (6 bases). This CDR3 is 16 amino acids long. From germline, CDR1 is MGHRA and CDR2 YSYEKL. V lost 3 bases and J 4 bases, leaving 18 bases between the germline ends. CDR3 in amino acids: CASSHRTGFWRETQYF. The DNA for the CDR3 is TGCGCCAGCAGCCACAGAACAGGGTTTTGGAGAGAGACCCAGTACTTC.

This clonotype has more than one count but fewer than ten. The V call is TRBV6-1, the J call TRBJ2-4; the D gene is possibly TRBD1 (6 bases). Germline lookup yields CDR1 MNHNS and CDR2 SASEGT. The CDR3 has 17 residues. With 0 bases removed from V and 3 bases from J, the gap between germline ends came to 15 bases. CDR3 protein: CASSEASFIQGKNIQYF. CDR3 DNA: TGTGCCAGCAGTGAAGCATCCTTTATACAGGGCAAAAACATTCAGTACTTC.

This clonotype has only a few counts. The chain carries TRBV5-6 and TRBJ2-1; D gene uncertain. V lost 4 bases to trimming and J lost 8 bases, with 13 bases between them. Germline V lookup: CDR1 SGHDT, CDR2 YYEEEE. The CDR3 contains 13 residues. The DNA of the CDR3 is TGTGCCAGCAGCCCCTCAATAACAGATGAGCAGTTCTTC. It encodes CASSPSITDEQFF.

This clonotype has more than one count but fewer than ten. This chain links TRBV20-1 with TRBJ2-3, with 8 positions matching TRBD1. V lost 3 bases to trimming and J lost 2 bases; unmatched junction nucleotides: 7. The germline V gene has CDR1 DFQATT and CDR2 SNEGSKA (reference sequence). The CDR3 contains 15 residues. DNA of the CDR3: TGCAGTGCTAGCGCCCCAGGGGGCCCCACAGATACGCAGTATTTT. Its protein product is CSASAPGGPTDTQYF.

This clonotype was seen ten or more times. The J gene is TRBJ2-1, the V gene TRBV2; D may be TRBD2 (6 bases). From germline, CDR1 is SNHLY and CDR2 FYNNEI. The V end lost 6 bases, the J end lost 0 bases, and 9 bases lay between the germline ends. CDR3 size: 14 residues. For the CDR3, the DNA is TGTGCCAGCAGGGGACTGAGCTCCTACAATGAGCAGTTCTTC. Residues: CASRGLSSYNEQFF.

The V and J genes are TRBV7-2 and TRBJ2-2; D unresolved. Germline CDR1 reads SGHTA; CDR2 reads FQGNSA. V shed 3 bases and J shed 3 bases, with 8 bases lying between them. This CDR3 region has 14 residues. CDR3: CASSLIQYTGELFF. The CDR3 bases are TGTGCCAGCAGCTTGATTCAGTACACCGGGGAGCTGTTTTTT.

The CDR3 loop is CASSLRTSGGYNEQFF. As DNA, the CDR3 is TGCGCCAGCAGCTTGAGGACTAGCGGGGGCTACAATGAGCAGTTCTTC. The rearrangement links TRBV5-1 to TRBJ2-1; 13 positions match TRBD2. The junction had 1 base not matched to a gene; V was cut back by 1 base and J by 3 bases. The CDR3 is made up of 16 amino acids. CDR1 SGHRS and CDR2 YFSETQ come from the germline V gene. Using reference TRBV5-1 and TRBJ2-1 for the parts outside the CDR3, the full variable domain is KAGVTQTPRYLIKTRGQQVTLSCSPISGHRSVSWYQQTPGQGLQFLFEYFSETQRNKGNFPGRFSGRQFSNSRSEMNVSTLELGDSALYLCASSLRTSGGYNEQFFGPGTRLTVL.

The chain couples TRBV12-3 or TRBV12-4 to TRBJ2-2, with 7 bases matching TRBD2. This CDR3 has 14 amino acids. Trimming removed 8 bases from V and 5 bases from J; junction bases left unmatched: 8. The CDR3 protein is CASRGGSVTGELFF. The CDR3 coding sequence is TGTGCCAGCCGTGGCGGGAGTGTAACCGGGGAGCTGTTTTTT.

This clonotype was found a few times. The chain couples TRBV6-5 to TRBJ2-7; TRBD1 matches at 7 bases. This CDR3 has 17 residues. Germline CDR1 reads MNHEY; CDR2 reads SVGAGI. J gave up 0 bases and V 2 bases, and 10 bases lay outside the gene matches. The CDR3 nucleotides read TGTGCCAGCAGTTACGGACAGGCCCGCAAGATCTCCTACGAGCAGTACTTC. Translating it yields CASSYGQARKISYEQYF.

The chain links TRBV4-1 to TRBJ2-7, with D tentatively TRBD1 or TRBD2 (5 bases each). Germline V lookup: CDR1 MGHRA, CDR2 YSYEKL. Trimming took off 4 bases at V and 3 bases at J, with 16 bases between the two ends. The CDR3 spans 15 residues. The CDR3 nucleotides are TGCGCCAGCAGCCGTGGGGACCGCGCGAGCTACGAGCAGTACTTC. Its protein product is CASSRGDRASYEQYF.

This clonotype was seen at least ten times. The chain uses TRBV9 and TRBJ2-7; a possible D gene is TRBD2 (5 bases). The CDR3 is made up of 15 amino acids. Germline CDR1 is SGDLS and CDR2 is YYNGEE. The V end lost 2 bases, the J end lost 0 bases, and 12 bases lay between the germline ends. Here the CDR3 DNA reads TGTGCCAGCAGCGTCGACTATTCCCCCTCCTACGAGCAGTACTTC. Protein: CASSVDYSPSYEQYF.

The rearrangement joins TRBV28 to TRBJ1-4, with a weak D call TRBD1 (5 bases). Germline values: CDR1 MDHEN, CDR2 SYDVKM. V was trimmed by 6 bases and J by 0 bases, leaving 5 bases between them. The CDR3 has 13 residues. The CDR3 DNA follows: TGTGCCAGCAGACAGGCAACTAATGAAAAACTGTTTTTT. This sequence encodes CASRQATNEKLFF.

This clonotype was seen a handful of times. The chain uses TRBV5-6 and TRBJ1-6; no firm D call. The V gene's germline CDR1 is SGHDT and CDR2 YYEEEE. The CDR3 runs 13 residues. Trimming pared 0 bases from V and 7 bases from J, leaving 5 bases between. This CDR3 reads CASSLEINSPLHF. In DNA form, the CDR3 reads TGTGCCAGCAGCTTGGAGATAAATTCACCCCTCCACTTT.

This rearrangement joins TRBV2 to TRBJ1-5, with TRBD1 as a possible D gene (6 bases). Germline V lookup: CDR1 SNHLY, CDR2 FYNNEI. V lost 2 bases to trimming and J lost 0 bases, with 8 bases between them. The CDR3 covers 15 residues. The DNA of the CDR3 is TGTGCCAGCAGTGAACGGGGGGCTAGCAATCAGCCCCAGCATTTT. Its translation: CASSERGASNQPQHF. The full variable domain, with the rest looked up from reference TRBV2 and TRBJ1-5, is EPEVTQTPSHQVTQMGQEVILRCVPISNHLYFYWYRQILGQKVEFLVSFYNNEISEKSEIFDDQFSVERPDGSNFTLKIRSTKLEDSAMYFCASSERGASNQPQHFGDGTRLSIL.

This clonotype was found many times. The chain's CDR3 is CASSQGKNIQYF. The CDR3 DNA sequence: TGTGCCAGCAGCCAGGGGAAAAACATTCAGTACTTC. The chain has TRBV7-9 and TRBJ2-4; D is perhaps TRBD1 (6 bases). Looked up from germline, CDR1 is SEHNR and CDR2 is FQNEAQ (reference sequence). Trimming left V 5 bases short and J 4 bases short, with 6 bases between. There are 12 residues in the CDR3. Supplemented by reference TRBV7-9 and TRBJ2-4, the full variable domain reads DTGVSQNPRHKITKRGQNVTFRCDPISEHNRLYWYRQTLGQGPEFLTYFQNEAQLEKSRLLSDRFSAERPKGSFSTLEIQRTEQGDSAMYLCASSQGKNIQYFGAGTRLSVL.

V and J are TRBV12-3 or TRBV12-4 and TRBJ2-1; D possibly corresponds to TRBD2 (6 bases). There are 15 residues in the CDR3. V shed 1 base and J shed 8 bases, with 15 bases lying between them. The CDR3 loop is CASSLGGLPRDEQFF. As DNA, the CDR3 is TGTGCCAGCAGTTTAGGGGGACTTCCGCGGGATGAGCAGTTCTTC.